This note documents a single T cell receptor (beta chain) sequence. These data come from a study of blood T cell repertoires in COVID-19. Across the whole study: The United States, Italy and Spain provided the acute and convalescent COVID-19 samples. PBMCs, B-cell-depleted T cells, or T cells provided the cDNA or gDNA that made up the material.

The assay was immunoSEQ multiplex PCR, and TCRdb's table has in-frame clones only and misses some. The profile shows some 56,000 clones, 80% to 90% of them singletons. CDR1 is LGHDT, CDR2 YNNKEL, per germline (reference sequence). This CDR3 has 15 amino acids. With 1 base removed from V and 10 bases from J, the gap between germline ends came to 14 bases. Sample: peripheral blood. This TCR was recovered from a woman of 80 years or more with acute or convalescent COVID-19. The chain recombines TRBV3-1 (or the pseudogene TRBV3-2) with TRBJ1-6, with TRBD1 as a possible D gene (6 bases). DNA of the CDR3: TGTGCCAGCAGCCAAGGAGGCAGGGGTAACTCACCCCTCCACTTT. This encodes CASSQGGRGNSPLHF.